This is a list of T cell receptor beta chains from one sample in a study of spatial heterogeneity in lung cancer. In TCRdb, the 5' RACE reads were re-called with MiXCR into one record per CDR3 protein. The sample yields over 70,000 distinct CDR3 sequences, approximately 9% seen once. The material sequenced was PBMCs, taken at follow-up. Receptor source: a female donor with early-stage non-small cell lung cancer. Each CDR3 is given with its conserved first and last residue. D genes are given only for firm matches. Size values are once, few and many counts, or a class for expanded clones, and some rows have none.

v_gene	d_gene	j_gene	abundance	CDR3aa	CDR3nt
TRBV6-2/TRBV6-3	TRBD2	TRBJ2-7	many	CASSFTASGIRDYEQYF	TGTGCCAGCAGTTTCACCGCTAGCGGGATCAGGGACTACGAGCAGTACTTC
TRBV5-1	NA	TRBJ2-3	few	CASSFATRDTQYF	TGCGCCAGCAGCTTCGCGACTAGAGATACGCAGTATTTT
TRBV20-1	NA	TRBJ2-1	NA	CSASSPSGNEQFF	TGCAGTGCTAGCAGTCCCTCGGGCAATGAGCAGTTCTTC
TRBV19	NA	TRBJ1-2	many	CASSARGYGYTF	TGTGCCAGTAGCGCGAGAGGTTATGGCTACACCTTC
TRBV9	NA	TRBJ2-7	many	CASSYGTFSYEQYF	TGTGCCAGCAGCTACGGGACATTCTCCTACGAGCAGTACTTC
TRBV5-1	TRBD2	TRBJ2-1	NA	CASSEGLAGINEQFF	TGCGCCAGCAGCGAAGGACTAGCGGGAATCAATGAGCAGTTCTTC
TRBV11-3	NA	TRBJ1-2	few	CASSPGPQAGIDGYTF	TGTGCCAGCAGCCCAGGGCCACAGGCGGGAATAGATGGCTACACCTTC
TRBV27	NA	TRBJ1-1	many	CASSLGWKKRNTEAFF	TGTGCCAGCAGTTTGGGGTGGAAGAAAAGGAACACTGAAGCTTTCTTT
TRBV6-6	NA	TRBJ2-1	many	CASMLGGSNEQFF	TGTGCCAGTATGTTAGGGGGATCCAATGAGCAGTTCTTC
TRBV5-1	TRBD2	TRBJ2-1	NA	CASSLRREGNEQFF	TGCGCCAGCAGCTTGAGACGGGAGGGCAATGAGCAGTTCTTC
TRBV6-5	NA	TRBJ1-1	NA	CASSLGLVGTEAFF	TGTGCCAGCAGCCTAGGACTGGTGGGCACTGAAGCTTTCTTT
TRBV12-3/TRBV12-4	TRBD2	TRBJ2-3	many	CASSPGLAGGMDTQYF	TGTGCCAGCAGTCCCGGACTAGCGGGAGGAATGGATACGCAGTATTTT
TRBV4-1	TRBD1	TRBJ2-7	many	CASSQAQGNNYEQYF	TGCGCCAGCAGCCAAGCACAGGGGAACAACTACGAGCAGTACTTC
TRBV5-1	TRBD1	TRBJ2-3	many	CASFLSSGTGTDTQYF	TGCGCCAGCTTCTTATCATCCGGGACAGGGACAGATACGCAGTATTTT
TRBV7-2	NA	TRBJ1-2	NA	CASSLAQAITYGYTF	TGTGCCAGCAGCTTAGCGCAGGCGATAACTTATGGCTACACCTTC
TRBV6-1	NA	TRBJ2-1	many	CASSDQTYNEQFF	TGTGCCAGCAGTGATCAGACGTACAATGAGCAGTTCTTC
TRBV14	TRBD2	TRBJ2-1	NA	CASSQGGLAVAYNEQFF	TGTGCCAGCAGCCAAGGGGGACTAGCGGTAGCCTACAATGAGCAGTTCTTC
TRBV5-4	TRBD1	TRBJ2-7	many	CASSLEQGSHEQYF	TGTGCCAGCAGCTTGGAACAGGGGAGTCACGAGCAGTACTTC
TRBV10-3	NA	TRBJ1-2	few	CAISEGVRGYTF	TGTGCCATCAGTGAGGGGGTTCGCGGCTACACCTTC
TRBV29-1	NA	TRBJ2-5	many	CSVEGQGTQYF	TGCAGCGTTGAAGGCCAGGGGACCCAGTACTTC
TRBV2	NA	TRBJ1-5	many	CASRGGVADQPQHF	TGTGCCAGCAGGGGGGGGGTAGCGGACCAGCCCCAGCATTTT
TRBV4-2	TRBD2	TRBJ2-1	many	CASMSSGGYNEQFF	TGTGCCAGCATGTCAAGCGGGGGTTACAATGAGCAGTTCTTC
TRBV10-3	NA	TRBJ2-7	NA	CAISESTEGRVNSYEQYF	TGTGCCATCAGTGAGTCGACTGAGGGACGGGTAAACTCCTACGAGCAGTACTTC
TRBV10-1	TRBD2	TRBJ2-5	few	CASSDTGGSQETQYF	TGCGCCAGCAGTGATACGGGAGGGTCCCAAGAGACCCAGTACTTC
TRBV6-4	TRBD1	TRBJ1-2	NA	CASNTGTGGGSYTF	TGTGCCAGCAACACCGGGACAGGGGGAGGAAGCTACACCTTC
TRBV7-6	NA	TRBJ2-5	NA	CASSSLNEETQYF	TGTGCCAGCAGCTCACTCAATGAAGAGACCCAGTACTTC
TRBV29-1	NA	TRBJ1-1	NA	CSVGGGRGVNTEAFF	TGCAGCGTGGGCGGGGGGCGAGGCGTGAACACTGAAGCTTTCTTT